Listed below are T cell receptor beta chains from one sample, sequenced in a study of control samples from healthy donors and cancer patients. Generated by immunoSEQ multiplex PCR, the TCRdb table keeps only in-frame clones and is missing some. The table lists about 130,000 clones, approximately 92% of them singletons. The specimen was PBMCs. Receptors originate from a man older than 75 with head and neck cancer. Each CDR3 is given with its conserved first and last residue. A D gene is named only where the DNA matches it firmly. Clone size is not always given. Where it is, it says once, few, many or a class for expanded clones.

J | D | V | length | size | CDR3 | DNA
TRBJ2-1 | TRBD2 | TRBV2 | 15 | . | CASSARLAGNNEQFF | TGTGCCAGCAGTGCAAGACTAGCGGGCAACAATGAGCAGTTCTTC
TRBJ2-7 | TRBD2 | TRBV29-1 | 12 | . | CSVSTGLGEQYF | TGCAGCGTATCGACTGGACTAGGAGAGCAGTACTTC
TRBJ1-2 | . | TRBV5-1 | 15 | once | CASSSLKGYDYGYTF | TGCGCCAGCAGCTCTCTTAAGGGGTACGACTATGGCTACACCTTC
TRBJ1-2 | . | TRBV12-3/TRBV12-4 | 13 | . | CASSPGANYGYTF | TGTGCCAGCAGTCCAGGAGCTAACTATGGCTACACCTTC
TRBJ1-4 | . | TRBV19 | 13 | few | CASSILRYEKLFF | TGTGCCAGTAGTATTCTGAGATATGAAAAACTGTTTTTT
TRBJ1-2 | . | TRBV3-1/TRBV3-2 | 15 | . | CASSQRGSWDYGYTF | TGTGCCAGCAGCCAACGAGGGTCGTGGGACTATGGCTACACCTTC
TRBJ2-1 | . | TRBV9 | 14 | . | CASSVAPSYNEQFF | TGTGCCAGCAGCGTAGCCCCCTCCTACAATGAGCAGTTCTTC
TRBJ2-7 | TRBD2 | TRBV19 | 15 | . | CASSILSGGTYEQYF | TGTGCCAGTAGTATTCTATCCGGGGGGACCTACGAGCAGTACTTC
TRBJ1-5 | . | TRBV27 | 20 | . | CASSSTSGTSRRRLNQPQHF | TGTGCCAGCAGTTCTACCTCCGGAACTAGTCGCCGGAGGCTTAATCAGCCCCAGCATTTT
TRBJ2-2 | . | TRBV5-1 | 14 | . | CASSLEANTGELFF | TGCGCCAGCAGCTTGGAAGCGAACACCGGGGAGCTGTTTTTT
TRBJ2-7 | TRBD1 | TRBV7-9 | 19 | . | CASSFATGGPTAERGEQYF | TGTGCCAGCAGCTTTGCGACAGGGGGCCCAACTGCCGAGCGGGGCGAGCAGTACTTC
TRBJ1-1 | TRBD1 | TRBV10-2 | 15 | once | CASSETGGTNTEAFF | TGCGCCAGCAGTGAGACAGGGGGCACGAACACTGAAGCTTTCTTT
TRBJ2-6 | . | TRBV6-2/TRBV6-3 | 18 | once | CASSLSGLGSSGANVLTF | TGTGCCAGCAGCCTATCGGGACTCGGCTCCTCTGGGGCCAACGTCCTGACTTTC
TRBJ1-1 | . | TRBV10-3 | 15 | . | CAISESGLANTEAFF | TGTGCCATCAGTGAGTCGGGGTTGGCGAACACTGAAGCTTTCTTT
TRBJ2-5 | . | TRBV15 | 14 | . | CATSRGGRQETQYF | TGTGCCACCAGCAGAGGGGGCAGGCAAGAGACCCAGTACTTC
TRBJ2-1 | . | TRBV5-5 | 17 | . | CASSLEGGSGMYNEQFF | TGTGCCAGCAGCTTGGAAGGGGGAAGCGGGATGTACAATGAGCAGTTCTTC